Listed below are T cell receptor beta chains from one sample, sequenced in a study of regulatory T cells in long-lasting Graves disease. TCRdb independently ran MiXCR on the multiplex PCR reads; one entry per CDR3 protein. The sample has 430,000 or so distinct CDR3 sequences; 21% are singletons. The source material was peripheral blood mononuclear cells (PBMCs), sampled when the disease was refractory, from a patient treated with antithyroid drugs. The receptors come from a female donor with Graves disease. Each CDR3 is given with its conserved first and last residue. The order of the fields is CDR3 protein, V gene, D gene. The D gene is left open where the match is weak.

CASSLTSSNQETQYF TRBV12-3/TRBV12-4 TRBD2
CASSPPGQGNEKLFF TRBV28 TRBD1
CASSPPQQGGGQPQHF TRBV18 -
CASSPLPGVGETQYF TRBV6-1 -
CSARDIGIGETQYF TRBV20-1 -
CASRGGTNTIYF TRBV2 TRBD1
CASSPRPGGNTGELFF TRBV3-1 TRBD2
CASSDPGGMKGYTEAFF TRBV19 -
CASSLKGPAGRETQYF TRBV7-9 -
CASRETRRETQYF TRBV6-1 -
CAWSLRQGARLNTGELFF TRBV30 TRBD1
CASSPGPNYGYTF TRBV11-2 -
CASSEYSGTYQETQYF TRBV2 TRBD2
CASSPPGVANTGELFF TRBV11-2 -
CASSWDGDYEQYF TRBV7-8 -
CASSPRQESTGELFF TRBV18 -
CASRHSGGVQFF TRBV6-1 TRBD2
CASSSYLASGTNEQFF TRBV7-2 TRBD2
CASSAGTGGYEQYF TRBV28 TRBD1
CASSSRGSGRSGVLFF TRBV6-2/TRBV6-3 TRBD2
CASSELFSNQPQHF TRBV25-1 -
CASSLEPMAEQFF TRBV11-2 -
CASSVSSGTANQPQHF TRBV12-3/TRBV12-4 TRBD1
CSAISVPGDSTGELFF TRBV29-1 -
CSARDFRLSYEQYF TRBV20-1 -
CSASDRSGIAWEEQYF TRBV20-1 -
CASSLRTGESGELFF TRBV27 TRBD1
CASNLGQRNSPLHF TRBV19 -
CASSYSIGYETQYF TRBV6-5 -
CASNPRQGNEAFF TRBV5-1 TRBD1
CASSQPQGPRFEQYF TRBV4-2 -
CASSSTGSATPYEQYF TRBV28 -
CASKREGRETQYF TRBV6-1 TRBD2
CSGQRENTGELFF TRBV20-1 TRBD2
CSASHFAGTRQETQYF TRBV20-1 -
CASSSRDPSYEQYF TRBV28 -
CASSPALGNTIYF TRBV6-1 -
CASSLRATQETQYF TRBV12-3/TRBV12-4 -
CSASVGQSYEQYF TRBV20-1 -
CADSSAGDNEQFF TRBV12-3/TRBV12-4 TRBD2